The sequence of this T cell receptor (beta chain) was determined in a study of tumor and adjacent non-tumor tissue in lung cancer. Three rounds of nested PCR, following a modified ARM-PCR protocol, produced the TCRbeta library. TCRdb itself ran the multiplex PCR reads through MiXCR, one entry per CDR3 protein. The repertoire consists of 60,000 to 90,000 distinct CDR3 sequences, with over 75% occurring once and the leading ten covering roughly 12%. Trimming pared 2 bases from V and 4 bases from J, leaving 9 bases between. The CDR3 is 13 amino acids. CDR1 and CDR2 (germline): LGHNA, YNFKEQ. This sample's RNA came from whole unsorted tissue.

The genes are TRBV4-2 and TRBJ2-7; D unclear. The sample consisted of lung tumor tissue. The receptor's source is a woman aged 50 to 60 with non-small cell lung cancer. This chain's CDR3 is CASSQRDTYEQYF. The DNA of the CDR3 is TGTGCCAGCAGCCAACGTGATACATACGAGCAGTACTTC.